This T cell receptor (beta chain) was recorded in a study of post-analysis software for immune sequencing data. In the case of this clonotype: Its antigen remains unidentified.

Unique molecular identifiers featured in each of the TCR beta cDNA libraries. TCRdb processed the PCR reads anew with MiXCR; each CDR3 protein has one entry. The profile shows hundreds of thousands of distinct CDR3 sequences, 25% to 30% of them singletons. Overall study findings and caveats: In multiple sclerosis, normalized Chao1 diversity was significantly below that of controls.

Sequenced material: blood. This receptor was taken from a girl between 10 and 17 years old with multiple sclerosis.

DNA of the CDR3: TGTGCCAGCAGCCACGACAGGGGGCAAGAGACCCAGTACTTC. Encoded protein: CASSHDRGQETQYF. The gene calls are TRBV11-3 and TRBJ2-5; 9 positions agree with TRBD1. Germline V gene sequence: CDR1 SGHNT, CDR2 YENEEA. V lost 5 bases, J lost 2 bases, and 3 bases stayed unmatched. The CDR3 is 14 amino acids.